This entry lists 32 T cell receptor beta chains sequenced from one sample in a study of CD8 T cells in Susac syndrome. The RNA, about 0.45 to 1 ug, was put through reverse transcription using random hexamers. TCRdb ran MiXCR on the immunoSEQ multiplex PCR reads and lists one entry per CDR3 protein. The sample yields about 300,000 distinct CDR3 sequences, 75% to 85% seen once. Source material: CD8+ T cells from PBMCs. The receptors derive from a human donor with multiple sclerosis.

This clonotype occurred a few times. This CDR3 is CASSSPDSRANTGANVLTF. The CDR3 DNA follows: TGTGCCAGCAGTTCCCCCGACAGCAGGGCCAATACTGGGGCCAACGTCCTGACTTTC. This rearrangement joins TRBV6-5 to TRBJ2-6, with D perhaps TRBD1 (5 bases). This CDR3 is built from 19 residues. CDR1 is MNHEY and CDR2 is SVGAGI in the germline V gene. The germline V and J ends were trimmed by 4 bases and 2 bases, with 21 bases remaining between them.

This clonotype was detected only once. The chain has TRBV28 and TRBJ1-5; 7 bases fit TRBD1. The germline V gene encodes CDR1 MDHEN and CDR2 SYDVKM. V gave up 3 bases and J gave up 5 bases; unmatched junction bases: 10. The CDR3 length is 16 residues. The CDR3 DNA reads as TGTGCCAGCAGTTTCCCTGAAAGACAGGGAGATCAGCCCCAGCATTTT. As protein: CASSFPERQGDQPQHF. Drawing the rest from reference TRBV28 and TRBJ1-5, the complete variable domain is DVKVTQSSRYLVKRTGEKVFLECVQDMDHENMFWYRQDPGLGLRLIYFSYDVKMKEKGDIPEGYSVSREKKERFSLILESASTNQTSMYLCASSFPERQGDQPQHFGDGTRLSIL.

The chain links TRBV30 to TRBJ2-5, with no clear D. The CDR3 is made up of 13 amino acids. CDR1 is GTSNPN, CDR2 SVGIG, per germline (reference sequence). Trimming shortened V by 0 bases and J by 4 bases, and 9 bases separated the two germline ends. The CDR3 here is CAWSVRWAETQYF. CDR3 nucleotide sequence: TGTGCCTGGAGTGTCAGATGGGCAGAGACCCAGTACTTC.

The chain couples TRBV19 to TRBJ1-2; D gene unclear. This CDR3 comprises 14 residues. V was cut by 5 bases and J by 8 bases, with 18 bases left in between. Germline values: CDR1 LNHDA, CDR2 SQIVND (reference sequence). CDR3 in DNA: TGTGCCAGTAGTTCCGGATATCCTGGAGAGGGCTACACCTTC. Its translation: CASSSGYPGEGYTF.

The chain employs TRBV29-1 and TRBJ1-2; TRBD1 is a possible D gene (5 bases). The CDR3 is 13 amino acids. The ends were cut back, 0 bases at V and 7 bases at J, with 12 bases in the middle. The germline CDR1 and CDR2 sequences are SQVTM and ANQGSEA. The CDR3 region is CSVEEWGVRGYTF. As DNA, the CDR3 is TGCAGCGTTGAAGAATGGGGGGTTCGTGGCTACACCTTC.

The chain couples TRBV2 to TRBJ2-5, with D unresolved. V shed 7 bases and J shed 5 bases, with 11 bases lying between them. Germline-derived CDR1 and CDR2 are SNHLY and FYNNEI. This CDR3 contains 12 residues. The CDR3 loop is CASTPQYETQYF. CDR3 DNA: TGTGCCAGCACCCCCCAGTATGAGACCCAGTACTTC.

V is TRBV20-1 and J is TRBJ2-1; 8 bases agree with TRBD1. The CDR3 runs 13 residues. Per germline, CDR1 DFQATT and CDR2 SNEGSKA (reference sequence). V gave up 3 bases and J gave up 8 bases; unmatched junction bases: 6. CDR3 sequence: CSARDRVRYEQFF. CDR3 sequence (DNA): TGCAGTGCTAGGGACAGGGTACGGTATGAGCAGTTCTTC.

The chain uses TRBV6-5 and TRBJ2-3; TRBD1 matches at 8 bases. The CDR3 length is 17 residues. J gave up 2 bases and V 4 bases, and 11 bases lay outside the gene matches. Germline CDR1 reads MNHEY; CDR2 reads SVGAGI. The CDR3 here is CASSFSTGGGPTDTQYF. The CDR3 nucleotides are TGTGCCAGCAGTTTTTCAACAGGGGGTGGGCCCACAGATACGCAGTATTTT.

This clonotype appeared a few times. The chain recombines TRBV6-2 or TRBV6-3 with TRBJ1-5, with 8 bases matching TRBD1. The length of the CDR3 is 15 residues. Germline CDR1 MNHEY, CDR2 SVGEGT. V was clipped by 0 bases and J by 4 bases; unmatched bases: 2. The CDR3 sequence: CASSYSRQGNQPQHF. The CDR3 nucleotides read TGTGCCAGCAGTTACTCCAGACAGGGGAATCAGCCCCAGCATTTT.

The chain employs TRBV15 and TRBJ2-1; no clear D. V lost 0 bases to trimming and J lost 8 bases, with 20 bases between them. Germline V CDR1 and CDR2: LNHNV, YYDKDF (reference sequence). This CDR3 contains 17 residues. The CDR3 DNA is TGTGCCACCAGCAGAGATGGCGCAGGCATGGGATCAGATGAGCAGTTCTTC. Residues: CATSRDGAGMGSDEQFF.

The count of this clonotype is one. This chain links TRBV18 with TRBJ2-2, with 9 bases aligning to TRBD1. Germline CDR1 and CDR2: KGHSH and LQKENI. The CDR3 is made up of 16 amino acids. V was pared by 1 base and J by 5 bases, with 5 bases of the junction left unmatched. The CDR3 DNA sequence: TGTGCCAGCTCACCACTGGGGACAGGGATAACCGGGGAGCTGTTTTTT. It translates to CASSPLGTGITGELFF.

This rearrangement joins TRBV29-1 to TRBJ2-5, with D perhaps matching TRBD2 (5 bases). The germline gives CDR1 SQVTM, CDR2 ANQGSEA. This CDR3 spans 16 amino acids. Trimming shortened V by 2 bases and J by 2 bases, and 18 bases separated the two germline ends. DNA for the CDR3: TGCAGCGTTGAATGGCGGGCAGACTTAAAACAAGAGACCCAGTACTTC. This sequence encodes CSVEWRADLKQETQYF.

The CDR3 is CASSSARAGQDEQYF. CDR3 nucleotide sequence: TGTGCCAGCAGCTCGGCTAGGGCGGGACAGGACGAGCAGTACTTC. The chain carries TRBV13 and TRBJ2-7; 8 nucleotides align to TRBD1. The CDR3 has 15 residues. After removal of 4 bases from V and 5 bases from J, the junction contained 10 bases not matched to a gene. Germline assignment: CDR1 PRHDT and CDR2 FYEKMQ (reference sequence).

The chain joins TRBV4-1 to TRBJ1-2; no definite D call. The V and J ends lost 0 bases and 4 bases respectively, with 12 bases between them. This CDR3 is 15 amino acids long. The germline gives CDR1 MGHRA, CDR2 YSYEKL. The CDR3 here is CASSQDPSTGYGYTF. The CDR3 DNA is TGCGCCAGCAGCCAAGATCCGTCTACTGGCTATGGCTACACCTTC.

The chain couples TRBV27 to TRBJ2-5; TRBD2 agrees at 10 bases. The ends lost 5 bases at V and 2 bases at J; junction bases unmatched: 8. The germline V gene has CDR1 MNHEY and CDR2 SMNVEV (reference sequence). This CDR3 comprises 16 residues. CDR3 in DNA: TGTGCCAGCAGTGGCCGGGGACTAGCGATGCAAGAGACCCAGTACTTC. Protein sequence: CASSGRGLAMQETQYF.

This chain joins TRBV19 and TRBJ1-5; the D is unclear. The CDR3 is 14 residues long. V was shortened by 3 bases and J by 0 bases, with 6 bases between the two germline ends. In germline, CDR1 is LNHDA, CDR2 SQIVND (reference sequence). This CDR3 reads CASSILYSNQPQHF. In DNA form, the CDR3 reads TGTGCCAGTAGTATCCTCTATAGCAATCAGCCCCAGCATTTT.

The chain recombines TRBV15 with TRBJ1-2; D ambiguous. Per the germline V gene, CDR1 is LNHNV and CDR2 is YYDKDF (reference sequence). The CDR3 is 14 residues long. Trimming shortened V by 0 bases and J by 5 bases, and 10 bases separated the two germline ends. The CDR3 DNA reads TGTGCCACCAGCAGAGACCGCTTGGAGTATGGCTACACCTTC. Protein product: CATSRDRLEYGYTF.

The chain carries TRBV7-6 and TRBJ1-1; D remains ambiguous. Germline V gene data show CDR1 as SGHVS and CDR2 as FNYEAQ. There are 14 residues in the CDR3. Trimming left V 2 bases short and J 1 base short, with 8 bases between. CDR3 DNA sequence: TGTGCCAGCAGCTTATGGCAGGCGAACACTGAAGCTTTCTTT. It is translated as CASSLWQANTEAFF.

In DNA form, the CDR3 reads TGTGCCAGCAGCTTAGTAGGGGGCATCTCCTACAATGAGCAGTTCTTC. Its translation is CASSLVGGISYNEQFF. This chain uses TRBV11-2 with TRBJ2-1; 7 bases fit TRBD1. CDR3 length: 16 residues. J lost 0 bases, V lost 1 base, and 3 bases had no gene match. Germline V lookup: CDR1 SGHAT, CDR2 FQNNGV.

The V gene is TRBV7-2, the J gene TRBJ1-2; possibly TRBD1 for D (6 bases). The CDR3 consists of 15 residues. Germline assignment: CDR1 SGHTA and CDR2 FQGNSA. V lost 4 bases to trimming and J lost 5 bases, with 17 bases between them. DNA for the CDR3: TGTGCCAGCAGCTCGGGACACAGGATTCTATATGGCTACACCTTC. Protein: CASSSGHRILYGYTF.

J is TRBJ2-7 and V is TRBV28; no firm D call. The V end was cut by 3 bases, the J end by 1 base, with 10 bases between. Germline V gene lookup returns CDR1 MDHEN and CDR2 SYDVKM. The CDR3 totals 14 residues. For the CDR3, the DNA is TGTGCCAGCAGTTTTACCCGGAGTTCCTACGAGCAGTACTTC. Protein: CASSFTRSSYEQYF.

The chain carries TRBV15 and TRBJ2-5, with a weak D call TRBD2 (5 bases). V was clipped by 5 bases and J by 1 base, with 17 bases between them. The CDR3 extends over 16 amino acids. The germline V gene has CDR1 LNHNV and CDR2 YYDKDF (reference sequence). CDR3 protein: CATSYIGLSTQETQYF. CDR3 bases: TGTGCCACCAGCTACATCGGACTCTCCACCCAAGAGACCCAGTACTTC.

The chain has TRBV7-9 and TRBJ2-6; a possible D gene is TRBD1 (6 bases). The V end lost 9 bases, the J end lost 4 bases, and 13 bases lay between the germline ends. CDR1 and CDR2 from the germline V gene are SEHNR and FQNEAQ (reference sequence). The CDR3 has 14 residues. The CDR3 coding sequence is TGTGCCAGACAGGGTTTGGAAGGGGCCAACGTCCTGACTTTC. Its protein is CARQGLEGANVLTF.

V is TRBV4-3 and J is TRBJ2-7; TRBD1 matches at 8 bases. The length of the CDR3 is 14 residues. The V segment lost 3 bases and the J segment 2 bases; nucleotides outside the gene matches: 3. CDR1 and CDR2 (germline): LGHNA, YSLEER. The DNA for the CDR3 is TGCGCCAGCAGCCAGGCACAGGGGGCCTACGAGCAGTACTTC. Its translation is CASSQAQGAYEQYF.

The chain has TRBV27 and TRBJ2-3, with D tentatively TRBD1 or TRBD2 (5 bases each). The CDR3 runs 14 residues. Looked up from germline, CDR1 is MNHEY and CDR2 is SMNVEV (reference sequence). V was trimmed by 4 bases and J by 4 bases, leaving 12 bases between them. The CDR3 is CASSSRGESDTQYF. CDR3 nucleotides: TGTGCCAGCAGTTCGAGGGGCGAGTCAGATACGCAGTATTTT.

V usage is TRBV11-2 and J usage is TRBJ2-1, with 8 positions matching TRBD2. CDR3 length equals 16 residues. J was trimmed by 4 bases and V by 4 bases; bases with no gene match: 9. CDR1 SGHAT and CDR2 FQNNGV come from the germline V gene. CDR3: CASSSSVVAGYNEQFF. The CDR3 DNA follows: TGTGCCAGCAGCTCCTCGGTGGTAGCGGGGTACAATGAGCAGTTCTTC.

The chain has TRBV27 and TRBJ1-1, with unresolved D. This CDR3 comprises 14 residues. Germline V gene sequence: CDR1 MNHEY, CDR2 SMNVEV (reference sequence). The V and J ends lost 2 bases and 0 bases respectively, with 7 bases between them. The CDR3 here is CASSLNNLNTEAFF. The CDR3 nucleotides are TGTGCCAGCAGTTTAAACAACCTGAACACTGAAGCTTTCTTT.

This clonotype was counted once. V is TRBV4-3 and J is TRBJ1-4, with D possibly TRBD1 on 5 matching bases. V lost 4 bases to trimming and J lost 0 bases, with 24 bases between them. The CDR3 has 20 residues. In germline, CDR1 is LGHNA, CDR2 YSLEER. The CDR3, as DNA: TGCGCCAGCAGCCCGATTCTTCCGGACGGGGACCAAACAACTAATGAAAAACTGTTTTTT. Protein sequence: CASSPILPDGDQTTNEKLFF.

The chain links TRBV28 to TRBJ2-1; 7 positions match TRBD2. This CDR3 contains 17 residues. The trim removed 3 bases at V and 4 bases at J, leaving 12 bases unmatched. CDR1 MDHEN and CDR2 SYDVKM come from the germline V gene. CDR3 nucleotide sequence: TGTGCCAGCAGTTTTACCAGCGGGATGACCGCGTACAATGAGCAGTTCTTC. It codes for CASSFTSGMTAYNEQFF.

V and J are TRBV28 and TRBJ1-5; 7 bases align to TRBD1. V shed 3 bases and J 2 bases; nucleotides not matched to a gene: 4. The CDR3 runs to 15 residues. Per germline, CDR1 MDHEN and CDR2 SYDVKM. CDR3 bases: TGTGCCAGCAGTTTTCGACAGGGAGGCAATCAGCCCCAGCATTTT. This codes for CASSFRQGGNQPQHF. The entire variable domain, with the rest obtained from reference TRBV28 and TRBJ1-5, is as follows: DVKVTQSSRYLVKRTGEKVFLECVQDMDHENMFWYRQDPGLGLRLIYFSYDVKMKEKGDIPEGYSVSREKKERFSLILESASTNQTSMYLCASSFRQGGNQPQHFGDGTRLSIL.

The V gene is TRBV6-6, the J gene TRBJ1-4, with D perhaps matching TRBD1 (5 bases). Trimming cost V 6 bases and J 8 bases, with 19 bases left between them. This CDR3 comprises 15 residues. Germline-derived CDR1 and CDR2 are MNHNY and SVGAGI (reference sequence). CDR3 loop: CASRPDSLSKEKLFF. In DNA, the CDR3 is TGTGCCAGCAGACCAGACAGTCTCAGTAAGGAAAAACTGTTTTTT.

This clonotype was seen more than once but under ten times. The rearrangement links TRBV28 to TRBJ2-7, with a tentative D call TRBD1 (6 bases). The V gene lost 6 bases and the J gene lost 1 base, with 10 bases spanning the gap. The germline gives CDR1 MDHEN, CDR2 SYDVKM. This CDR3 is 13 amino acids long. The CDR3 DNA follows: TGTGCCAGCAGGGACACAGGGTCCTACGAGCAGTACTTC. Translation gives CASRDTGSYEQYF.